The clone carrying this T cell receptor (beta chain) was observed at least ten times. What it binds is unknown. This sample is drawn from a study of T cells in Graves' hyperthyroidism and ophthalmopathy. Broader study findings: Researchers found most expanded thyroid clonotypes above 0.001 in blood as well.

Authors of the study amplified TCR beta CDR3 regions from RNA transcripts. In the first-round RT-PCR of the TCR CDR3, the HTBI primer set was used. TCRdb redid the calling of the multiplex PCR reads with MiXCR, one entry per CDR3 protein. The table has more than 300,000 distinct CDR3 sequences, around 18% seen once. Reasons for excluding patients were uncontrolled infection, other autoimmune disease, pregnancy or lactation. The length of the CDR3 is 16 residues. Unmatched junction bases numbered 10, after V lost 4 bases and J lost 4 bases. The clonotype originates from a man aged 18 to 30 with Graves' ophthalmopathy. The rearrangement links TRBV12-3 or TRBV12-4 to TRBJ1-1, with TRBD1 matching 9 bases. The sequenced sample was blood. The CDR3 bases are TGTGCCAGCAGTTCCGTCCGGGACAGGGCCTTCACTGAAGCTTTCTTT. It encodes CASSSVRDRAFTEAFF.